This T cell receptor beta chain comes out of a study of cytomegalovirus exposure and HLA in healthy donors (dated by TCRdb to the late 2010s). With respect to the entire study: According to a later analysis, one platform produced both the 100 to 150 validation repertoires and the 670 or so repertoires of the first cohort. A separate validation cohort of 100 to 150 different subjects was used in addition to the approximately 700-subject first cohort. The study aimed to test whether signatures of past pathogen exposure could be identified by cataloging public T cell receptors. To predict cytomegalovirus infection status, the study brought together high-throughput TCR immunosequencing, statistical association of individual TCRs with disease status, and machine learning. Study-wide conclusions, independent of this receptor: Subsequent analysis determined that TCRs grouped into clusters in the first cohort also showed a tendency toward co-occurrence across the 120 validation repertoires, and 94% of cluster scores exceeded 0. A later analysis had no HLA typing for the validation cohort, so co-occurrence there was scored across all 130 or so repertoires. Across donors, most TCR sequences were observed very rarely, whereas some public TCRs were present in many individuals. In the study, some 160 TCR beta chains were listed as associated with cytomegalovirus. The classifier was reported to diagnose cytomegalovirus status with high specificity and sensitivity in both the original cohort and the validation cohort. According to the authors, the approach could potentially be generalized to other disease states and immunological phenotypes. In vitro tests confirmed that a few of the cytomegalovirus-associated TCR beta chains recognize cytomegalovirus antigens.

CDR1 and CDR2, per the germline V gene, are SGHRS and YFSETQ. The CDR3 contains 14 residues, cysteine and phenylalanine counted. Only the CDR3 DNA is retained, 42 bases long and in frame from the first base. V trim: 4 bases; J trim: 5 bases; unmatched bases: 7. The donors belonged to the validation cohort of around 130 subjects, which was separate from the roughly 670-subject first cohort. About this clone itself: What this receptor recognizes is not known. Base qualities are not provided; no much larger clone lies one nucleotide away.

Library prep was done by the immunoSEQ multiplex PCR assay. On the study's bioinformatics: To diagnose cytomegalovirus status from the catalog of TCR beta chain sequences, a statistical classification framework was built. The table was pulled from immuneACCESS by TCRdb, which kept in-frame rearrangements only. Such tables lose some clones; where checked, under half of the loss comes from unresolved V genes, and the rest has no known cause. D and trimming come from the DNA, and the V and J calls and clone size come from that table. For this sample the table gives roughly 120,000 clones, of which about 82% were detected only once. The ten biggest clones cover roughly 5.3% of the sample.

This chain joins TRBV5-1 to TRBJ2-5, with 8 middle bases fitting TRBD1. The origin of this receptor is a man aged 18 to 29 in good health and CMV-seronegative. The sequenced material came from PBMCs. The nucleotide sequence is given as TGCGCCAGCAGCCGGACAGGGTTGATGGAGACCCAGTACTTC. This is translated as CASSRTGLMETQYF.